These 28 T cell receptor beta chains originate from one sample sequenced in a study of blood T cell repertoires in COVID-19. Repertoires were generated with immunoSEQ multiplex PCR, while TCRdb's copy carries only in-frame clones and drops some. Here the sample spans 200,000 or so clones, 75% to 90% being singletons. Material for sequencing was peripheral blood. The receptors were gathered from a man aged 60-69 years who had recovered from COVID-19.

The rearrangement uses TRBV5-1 and TRBJ2-1, with 8 bases identical to TRBD2. Germline CDR1 reads SGHRS; CDR2 reads YFSETQ. This CDR3 contains 17 residues. The junction had 5 bases not matched to a gene; V was cut back by 0 bases and J by 0 bases. The CDR3 reads CASSLGTSSPSYNEQFF. For the CDR3, the DNA is TGCGCCAGCAGCTTGGGGACTAGCAGTCCCTCCTACAATGAGCAGTTCTTC.

The chain links TRBV18 to TRBJ2-3, with TRBD1 matching over 8 bases. The ends lost 3 bases at V and 6 bases at J; junction bases unmatched: 11. Germline loops: CDR1 KGHSH, CDR2 LQKENI. CDR3 length: 16 amino acids. The CDR3 spells CASSPGRSGGADTQYF. In DNA form, the CDR3 reads TGTGCCAGCTCACCTGGGCGGTCAGGGGGCGCGGATACGCAGTATTTT.

This sequence joins TRBV6-2 or TRBV6-3 and TRBJ2-3; TRBD2 might be the D (5 bases). Looked up from germline, CDR1 is MNHEY and CDR2 is SVGEGT. The CDR3 contains 15 residues. V was pared by 0 bases and J by 2 bases, with 9 bases between. Here the CDR3 reads CASSYSGKTTDTQYF. The CDR3 region has the DNA TGTGCCAGCAGTTACTCCGGGAAAACCACAGATACGCAGTATTTT.

DNA of the CDR3: TGTGCCACCAGCAGAGATCCGCCGGGACAGGGGGCTGGAAACACCATATATTTT. This codes for CATSRDPPGQGAGNTIYF. The rearrangement uses TRBV15 and TRBJ1-3; TRBD1 matches 11 bases. Per the germline V gene, CDR1 is LNHNV and CDR2 is YYDKDF (reference sequence). Trimming at V came to 0 bases and at J to 2 bases, leaving 6 bases not matched to a gene. The CDR3 totals 18 residues. Filled out from reference TRBV15 and TRBJ1-3, the complete variable domain reads DAMVIQNPRYQVTQFGKPVTLSCSQTLNHNVMYWYQQKSSQAPKLLFHYYDKDFNNEADTPDNFQSRRPNTSFCFLDIRSPGLGDTAMYLCATSRDPPGQGAGNTIYFGEGSWLTVV.

The V call is TRBV7-9, the J call TRBJ1-2; no clear D gene. The V gene's germline CDR1 is SEHNR and CDR2 FQNEAQ (reference sequence). CDR3 length: 13 residues. Trimming took 1 base from V and 0 from J, leaving 3 bases between them. CDR3 nucleotides: TGTGCCAGCAGCTTAGATACTAACTATGGCTACACCTTC. As protein: CASSLDTNYGYTF.

The CDR3 sequence: CASSLGQKINTGELFF. The CDR3 DNA is TGCGCCAGCAGCTTGGGACAGAAGATAAACACCGGGGAGCTGTTTTTT. This sequence joins TRBV5-1 and TRBJ2-2; D may be TRBD1 (5 bases). CDR1 is SGHRS and CDR2 is YFSETQ in the germline V gene. The CDR3 consists of 16 residues. V was shortened by 0 bases and J by 2 bases, with 11 bases between the two germline ends.

The chain recombines TRBV3-1 (or the pseudogene TRBV3-2) with TRBJ2-5, with D unresolved. From germline, CDR1 is LGHDT and CDR2 YNNKEL (reference sequence). V gave up 2 bases and J gave up 5 bases, with 3 bases separating them. The CDR3 has 11 amino acids. As DNA, the CDR3 is TGTGCCAGCAGCCAATATGAGACCCAGTACTTC. Translated, it gives CASSQYETQYF.

The V and J genes are TRBV7-2 and TRBJ1-2; TRBD1 agrees at 10 bases. CDR3 length: 16 residues. Trimming removed 5 bases from V and 2 bases from J; junction bases left unmatched: 8. The V gene's germline CDR1 is SGHTA and CDR2 FQGNSA. CDR3 protein: CASSIRRGQGNYGYTF. The DNA for the CDR3 is TGTGCCAGCAGCATACGCCGGGGACAGGGGAACTATGGCTACACCTTC.

The gene calls are TRBV18 and TRBJ1-2; perhaps TRBD1 as D (5 bases). The germline V and J ends were trimmed by 6 bases and 8 bases, with 19 bases remaining between them. CDR1 is KGHSH, CDR2 LQKENI, per germline. The length of the CDR3 is 14 residues. The CDR3: CASSPYTGGGGYTF. CDR3 in DNA: TGTGCCAGCTCTCCATATACAGGTGGCGGCGGCTACACCTTC.

This chain connects TRBV10-3 to TRBJ1-2; 10 bases match TRBD1. Germline V gene data show CDR1 as ENHRY and CDR2 as SYGVKD. V lost 0 bases, J lost 7 bases, and 5 bases stayed unmatched. The CDR3 totals 15 residues. The CDR3 DNA reads TGTGCCATCAGTGAGTCGGGACAGGGGAAACTTGGCTACACCTTC. It yields the protein CAISESGQGKLGYTF.

The CDR3 loop is CASSYRSINTGELFF. The DNA of the CDR3 is TGTGCCAGCAGCTACCGATCTATTAACACCGGGGAGCTGTTTTTT. V is TRBV5-5 and J is TRBJ2-2, with D unresolved. The CDR3 has 15 residues. Trimming removed 3 bases at V and 2 bases at J, with 11 bases between. CDR1 is SGHKS and CDR2 is YYEKEE in the germline V gene (reference sequence).

V usage is TRBV7-8 and J usage is TRBJ1-5; tentatively, D is TRBD1 (5 bases). This CDR3 is 15 amino acids long. V gave up 5 bases and J gave up 2 bases, with 13 bases separating them. Germline assignment: CDR1 SGHVS and CDR2 FQNEAQ. CDR3 residues: CASSPRVVRNQPQHF. The CDR3 DNA reads as TGTGCCAGCAGCCCCAGGGTTGTTCGCAATCAGCCCCAGCATTTT.

The J gene is TRBJ2-1, the V gene TRBV19; D is possibly TRBD2 (7 bases). Germline V lookup: CDR1 LNHDA, CDR2 SQIVND (reference sequence). Trimming pared 1 base from V and 1 base from J, leaving 20 bases between. This CDR3 spans 19 amino acids. The CDR3 bases are TGTGCCAGTAGTATAGGGGGCGGGGGACAAGTAGGGTCCTACAATGAGCAGTTCTTC. Amino acid sequence: CASSIGGGGQVGSYNEQFF.

The V and J genes are TRBV3-1 (or the pseudogene TRBV3-2) and TRBJ2-4, with D possibly being TRBD2 (6 bases). The CDR3 contains 12 residues. The germline CDR1 and CDR2 sequences are LGHDT and YNNKEL (reference sequence). V gave up 2 bases and J gave up 15 bases, with 14 bases separating them. Here the CDR3 reads CASSQMGGHSYF. In DNA form, the CDR3 reads TGTGCCAGCAGCCAAATGGGAGGCCACTCGTACTTC.

As for this clone: This CDR3 is also generated by other DNA sequences in the sample. This chain uses TRBV3-1 (or the pseudogene TRBV3-2) with TRBJ1-3; D remains ambiguous. V was trimmed by 1 base and J by 2 bases, leaving 3 bases between them. The CDR3 totals 13 residues. CDR1 is LGHDT, CDR2 YNNKEL, per germline (reference sequence). The CDR3 sequence: CASSQVAGNTIYF. CDR3 in DNA: TGTGCCAGCAGCCAAGTCGCTGGAAACACCATATATTTT.

This sequence joins TRBV5-8 and TRBJ1-1; no clear D gene. The CDR3 has 12 amino acids. Germline lookup yields CDR1 SGHTS and CDR2 YDEGEE. The germline V and J ends were trimmed by 3 bases and 6 bases, with 9 bases remaining between them. CDR3 loop: CASSYQFAEAFF. The CDR3 bases are TGTGCCAGCAGCTACCAGTTCGCTGAAGCTTTCTTT. Full variable domain (outside the CDR3, taken from reference TRBV5-8 and TRBJ1-1): EAGVTQSPTHLIKTRGQQATLRCSPISGHTSVYWYQQALGLGLQFLLWYDEGEERNRGNFPPRFSGRQFPNYSSELNVNALELEDSALYLCASSYQFAEAFFGQGTRLTVV.

The chain recombines TRBV7-2 with TRBJ2-7; D is uncertain. The CDR3 totals 13 residues. Per germline, CDR1 SGHTA and CDR2 FQGNSA. V was trimmed by 1 base and J by 4 bases, leaving 8 bases between them. In nucleotides, the CDR3 is TGTGCCAGCAGCTTAGGGGTAGCATACGAGCAGTACTTC. It codes for CASSLGVAYEQYF.

The sample holds a few counts of this clone. This CDR3 is CASSPPDRNRGYTF. CDR3 DNA: TGTGCCAGCAGCCCCCCTGACAGGAACCGAGGCTACACCTTC. The gene calls are TRBV3-1 (or the pseudogene TRBV3-2) and TRBJ1-2; D possibly corresponds to TRBD1 (6 bases). The CDR3 runs 14 residues. Trimming shortened V by 4 bases and J by 8 bases, and 17 bases separated the two germline ends. CDR1 is LGHDT and CDR2 is YNNKEL in the germline V gene (reference sequence).

The chain has TRBV27 and TRBJ2-4, with a weak D call TRBD1 (6 bases). CDR1 is MNHEY, CDR2 SMNVEV, per germline (reference sequence). The CDR3 has 14 residues. V was pared by 3 bases and J by 4 bases, with 10 bases between. CDR3: CASSLDSPKNIQYF. CDR3 in DNA: TGTGCCAGCAGTTTGGACAGCCCGAAAAACATTCAGTACTTC.

The V and J genes are TRBV4-3 and TRBJ1-1, with D possibly being TRBD1 (5 bases). The V gene's germline CDR1 is LGHNA and CDR2 YSLEER. The CDR3 is made up of 14 amino acids. V was clipped by 5 bases and J by 5 bases, with 15 bases between them. The CDR3 loop is CASSFSVRGTEAFF. CDR3 DNA: TGCGCCAGCAGCTTTAGTGTCCGGGGGACTGAAGCTTTCTTT.

The rearrangement joins TRBV7-9 to TRBJ2-5; 8 bases are shared with TRBD1. CDR3 length equals 16 residues. With V trimmed by 5 bases and J by 0 bases, 8 bases remained unmatched. Germline-derived CDR1 and CDR2 are SEHNR and FQNEAQ (reference sequence). The DNA of the CDR3 is TGTGCCAGCAGCCCCCTGGGGACAGGCTACCAAGAGACCCAGTACTTC. Protein: CASSPLGTGYQETQYF.

The chain's CDR3 is CASSLSREPTGELFF. CDR3 in DNA: TGTGCCAGCAGCTTGTCTCGGGAGCCCACCGGGGAGCTGTTTTTT. The chain uses TRBV5-4 and TRBJ2-2, with D tentatively TRBD2 (6 bases). Germline V CDR1 and CDR2: SGHNT, YYREEE (reference sequence). The CDR3 is made up of 15 amino acids. V dropped 1 base and J dropped 4 bases, with 11 bases sitting between them.

This clone has a single count. This chain uses TRBV3-1 (or the pseudogene TRBV3-2) with TRBJ2-1; D may be TRBD2 (7 bases). Germline CDR1 is LGHDT and CDR2 is YNNKEL (reference sequence). The CDR3 is 15 residues long. Trimming stripped 1 base from V and 7 bases from J, with 14 bases between. The CDR3 nucleotides read TGTGCCAGCAGCCAAGGACGGGGGGCCGTGAATGAGCAGTTCTTC. This sequence encodes CASSQGRGAVNEQFF.

This clone was seen once. This sequence joins TRBV5-1 and TRBJ2-7; D possibly corresponds to TRBD2 (5 bases). The length of the CDR3 is 15 residues. Trimming stripped 0 bases from V and 0 bases from J, with 10 bases between. Germline V gene data show CDR1 as SGHRS and CDR2 as YFSETQ. This chain's CDR3 is CASSLGRAYSYEQYF. In DNA, the CDR3 is TGCGCCAGCAGCTTGGGGCGGGCTTACTCCTACGAGCAGTACTTC.

The V and J genes are TRBV6-5 and TRBJ1-2, with D perhaps TRBD1 (5 bases). This CDR3 has 14 amino acids. V gave up 6 bases and J gave up 8 bases, with 19 bases separating them. Looked up from germline, CDR1 is MNHEY and CDR2 is SVGAGI. This chain's CDR3 is CASRPRGGTHGYTF. DNA of the CDR3: TGTGCCAGCAGGCCGAGAGGAGGGACGCACGGCTACACCTTC.

This chain uses TRBV24-1 with TRBJ2-2, with 7 bases that match TRBD1. CDR1 is KGHDR, CDR2 SFDVKD, per germline. The CDR3 is 16 residues long. With V trimmed by 2 bases and J by 0 bases, 2 bases remained unmatched. CDR3 sequence: CATSDSGTANTGELFF. As DNA, the CDR3 is TGTGCCACCAGTGATTCCGGGACAGCGAACACCGGGGAGCTGTTTTTT.

The chain links TRBV30 to TRBJ2-2; D gene ambiguous. The length of the CDR3 is 11 residues. Trimming removed 4 bases from V and 6 bases from J, with 6 bases in between. Germline V gene lookup returns CDR1 GTSNPN and CDR2 SVGIG (reference sequence). CDR3 DNA sequence: TGTGCCTGGACTGAGTCCGGGGAGCTGTTTTTT. This encodes CAWTESGELFF.

The rearrangement links TRBV11-2 to TRBJ1-3, with no clear D. This CDR3 spans 14 amino acids. Trimming took 3 bases from V and 4 from J, leaving 10 bases between them. The germline V gene encodes CDR1 SGHAT and CDR2 FQNNGV. CDR3 DNA sequence: TGTGCCAGCAGCTTGGCAGGCGGGGGAAACACCATATATTTT. It encodes CASSLAGGGNTIYF.